The 16 T cell receptor beta chains below all came from one sample that was sequenced in a study of shared clonotypes between healthy human individuals. Method: immunoSEQ multiplex PCR; TCRdb's copy keeps in-frame clones and lacks some. Of a few million clones in the sample, 85% to 95% were seen once. Specimen: naive CD4+ T cells from PBMCs. Subset here: CD45RA+ positively selected. Receptors originate from a man younger than 35 in good health. Some clones in this sample may be carry-over from other donors' samples.

This rearrangement joins TRBV28 to TRBJ1-1; D remains unclear. CDR3 length equals 11 residues. V was clipped by 2 bases and J by 6 bases, with 4 bases between them. Germline lookup yields CDR1 MDHEN and CDR2 SYDVKM. The CDR3 sequence: CASSLNSEAFF. The DNA for the CDR3 is TGTGCCAGCAGTTTAAACTCTGAAGCTTTCTTT.

The CDR3: CASSLGPQGPNTEAFF. CDR3 DNA sequence: TGCGCCAGCAGCTTGGGACCACAGGGGCCGAACACTGAAGCTTTCTTT. J is TRBJ1-1 and V is TRBV5-1, with 7 nucleotides matching TRBD1. Unmatched junction bases numbered 6, after V lost 0 bases and J lost 1 base. The CDR3 contains 16 residues. Germline lookup yields CDR1 SGHRS and CDR2 YFSETQ.

In DNA, the CDR3 is TGTGCCACCAGCAGAGATCGGAGCCTTTATGGCTACACCTTC. Translating gives CATSRDRSLYGYTF. The J gene is TRBJ1-2, the V gene TRBV15; D call uncertain. Trimming took 0 bases from V and 5 from J, leaving 10 bases between them. The CDR3 sequence is 14 residues long. Germline V gene sequence: CDR1 LNHNV, CDR2 YYDKDF (reference sequence).

This rearrangement joins TRBV5-1 to TRBJ2-7; D unclear. This CDR3 has 13 residues. Trimming shortened V by 1 base and J by 4 bases, and 9 bases separated the two germline ends. CDR1 SGHRS and CDR2 YFSETQ come from the germline V gene. The CDR3 DNA reads TGCGCCAGCAGCTTGCTCGGACGATACGAGCAGTACTTC. Its translation is CASSLLGRYEQYF.

The chain is built from TRBV19 and TRBJ2-1; 7 bases line up with TRBD2. The CDR3 is made up of 16 amino acids. Looked up from germline, CDR1 is LNHDA and CDR2 is SQIVND (reference sequence). Trimming removed 7 bases from V and 4 bases from J; junction bases left unmatched: 13. The CDR3 loop is CASKPLAGALYNEQFF. The CDR3 nucleotides are TGTGCCAGTAAACCTCTCGCGGGAGCTTTATACAATGAGCAGTTCTTC.

The rearrangement uses TRBV28 and TRBJ2-5, with D perhaps matching TRBD1 (6 bases). V shed 6 bases and J shed 5 bases, with 10 bases lying between them. CDR3 length equals 12 residues. CDR1 and CDR2 from the germline V gene are MDHEN and SYDVKM. The CDR3 DNA is TGTGCCAGCAGATACAGGGTCGAGACCCAGTACTTC. This sequence encodes CASRYRVETQYF. Full variable domain (missing parts from reference TRBV28 and TRBJ2-5): DVKVTQSSRYLVKRTGEKVFLECVQDMDHENMFWYRQDPGLGLRLIYFSYDVKMKEKGDIPEGYSVSREKKERFSLILESASTNQTSMYLCASRYRVETQYFGPGTRLLVL.

The chain joins TRBV18 to TRBJ1-2; tentative D call: TRBD1 (6 bases). The CDR3 has 17 residues. V lost 2 bases, J lost 0 bases, and 16 bases lay in between. Germline V gene sequence: CDR1 KGHSH, CDR2 LQKENI. CDR3: CASSPGWTAPANYGYTF. The CDR3 nucleotides read TGTGCCAGCTCACCAGGATGGACAGCCCCCGCTAACTATGGCTACACCTTC.

V and J are TRBV6-1 and TRBJ1-2; 11 bases map to TRBD1. The CDR3 consists of 14 residues. Germline CDR1 and CDR2: MNHNS and SASEGT. V dropped 3 bases and J dropped 8; count of bases not matched to a gene: 5. The CDR3 DNA reads as TGTGCCAGCAGTGAGAGGGGACAGGGGGGAGGCTACACCTTC. Protein product: CASSERGQGGGYTF.

CDR3 nucleotide sequence: TGCGCCAGCAGCTTGGAGGTCCGCACAGATACGCAGTATTTT. Its protein is CASSLEVRTDTQYF. V is TRBV5-1 and J is TRBJ2-3; D is undetermined. The CDR3 consists of 14 residues. V lost 0 bases, J lost 1 base, and 6 bases lay in between. Germline V gene sequence: CDR1 SGHRS, CDR2 YFSETQ.

This clone came up a few times. This chain links TRBV7-2 with TRBJ2-2; a weak D match, TRBD2 (5 bases). The ends were cut back, 3 bases at V and 2 bases at J, with 13 bases in the middle. In germline, CDR1 is SGHTA, CDR2 FQGNSA. CDR3 length: 16 residues. CDR3 residues: CASSFPRTGNTGELFF. The CDR3 region has the DNA TGTGCCAGCAGCTTCCCCAGGACTGGCAACACCGGGGAGCTGTTTTTT.

This CDR3 is CASSGGNYEQYF. In nucleotides, the CDR3 is TGTGCCAGCTCAGGGGGGAACTACGAGCAGTACTTC. This chain links TRBV18 with TRBJ2-7; perhaps TRBD2 as D (6 bases). The CDR3 length is 12 residues. Trimming removed 5 bases at V and 3 bases at J, with 8 bases between. Germline CDR1 KGHSH, CDR2 LQKENI.

The CDR3 loop is CASSTSGQHYGYTF. CDR3 sequence (DNA): TGTGCCAGCAGTACATCGGGACAGCACTATGGCTACACCTTC. V usage is TRBV6-6 and J usage is TRBJ1-2, with 7 bases identical to TRBD1. This CDR3 region has 14 residues. The germline V gene has CDR1 MNHNY and CDR2 SVGAGI (reference sequence). The trim removed 5 bases at V and 3 bases at J, leaving 6 bases unmatched.

The genes are TRBV28 and TRBJ2-6, with D perhaps TRBD1 or TRBD2 (5 bases each). This CDR3 is 16 amino acids long. Germline CDR1 and CDR2: MDHEN and SYDVKM. V was pared by 6 bases and J by 0 bases, with 12 bases between. CDR3 DNA: TGTGCCAGCAGCCTTATAGGGACCTCTGGGGCCAACGTCCTGACTTTC. Translating gives CASSLIGTSGANVLTF.

The chain joins TRBV5-1 to TRBJ2-1; the match to TRBD2 covers 10 bases. J was trimmed by 7 bases and V by 1 base; bases with no gene match: 8. Germline loops: CDR1 SGHRS, CDR2 YFSETQ. This CDR3 region has 16 residues. The CDR3 DNA reads TGCGCCAGCAGCTTGTCCCCAGCGGGAGGGAGGAATGAGCAGTTCTTC. Translation: CASSLSPAGGRNEQFF.

The chain joins TRBV30 to TRBJ2-3; TRBD2 is a possible D gene (5 bases). The CDR3 spans 14 residues. V was clipped by 7 bases and J by 2 bases, with 16 bases between them. The germline CDR1 and CDR2 sequences are GTSNPN and SVGIG (reference sequence). Here the CDR3 reads CAYKLGVPTDTQYF. For the CDR3, the DNA is TGTGCCTACAAACTAGGCGTGCCCACAGATACGCAGTATTTT.

CDR3 coding DNA: TGTGCCAGCAGTTTCCTGGGACAGGGCCGAATGATGAACACCGGGGAGCTGTTTTTT. As protein: CASSFLGQGRMMNTGELFF. V usage is TRBV27 and J usage is TRBJ2-2; 9 bases align to TRBD1. Per the germline V gene, CDR1 is MNHEY and CDR2 is SMNVEV (reference sequence). V was pared by 3 bases and J by 1 base, with 12 bases of the junction left unmatched. CDR3 length equals 19 residues.